This T cell receptor beta chain appears in the sequencing data of a study of blood T cell repertoires in COVID-19. CDR3 size: 14 residues. Unmatched junction bases numbered 4, after V lost 2 bases and J lost 4 bases. CDR1 and CDR2 (germline): GTSNPN, SVGIG (reference sequence). Original methodology: Amplifying reference gene primers gave estimates of nucleated cell counts. TCRdb's copy holds only in-frame clones and misses some; the assay was immunoSEQ multiplex PCR. V, J and clone size derive from that table, while D and trimming were established from the DNA sequence. The data contain 150,000 to 200,000 clones, 80% of them singletons. Participant-given clinical history determined each cohort assignment.

Source material: PBMCs or T cells enriched from blood (not recorded which). The TCR comes from a middle-aged man who had recovered from COVID-19. The rearrangement links TRBV30 to TRBJ2-3; 9 nucleotides agree with TRBD2. The CDR3 loop is CAWSRRGGPDTQYF. CDR3 bases: TGTGCCTGGAGTCGGCGGGGGGGCCCAGATACGCAGTATTTT.